This T cell receptor beta chain was captured in a study of cytomegalovirus exposure and HLA in healthy donors (dated by TCRdb to 2016 to 2017). About the investigation overall: An earlier analysis of some 500 of the donors reported about 250 Gb of sequence data and some 120 million unique TCR beta sequences from about 179 million T cells. In a later genetic analysis, genome-wide SNP genotypes for about 55% of the 666 donors were used, and that subset was treated as a discovery cohort. To predict cytomegalovirus infection status, the study brought together high-throughput TCR immunosequencing, statistical association of individual TCRs with disease status, and machine learning. A later analysis re-analyzed previously published TCR beta repertoires from 550 to 700 donors and added high-resolution HLA genotyping to study TCR occurrence patterns. Along with the roughly 700-subject first cohort, a separate validation cohort of over a hundred different subjects was used. Rather than drawing on any new phenotypic data, the later analysis identified candidate immune exposures from TCR beta sequences and the way those sequences occurred across donors. Four to six DR-DQ haplotypes were handled as single units for association and clustering, since linkage in the cohort was strong. An earlier analysis of nearly 600 of the donors applied high-throughput TCR beta sequencing to assess whether each TCR beta V gene segment acted as functional or pseudogenic. Alongside the repertoire data, information on donor age, sex, ethnicity and CMV serostatus was compiled. Among 398 genotyped donors of the cohort, an average of around 240,000 unique TCR beta nucleotide sequences were sequenced per donor, roughly 18% of them non-productive. Every repertoire in the discovery cohort had been generated on one and the same sequencing platform. Using immunosequencing, the study profiled T cell repertoires from 666 subjects and related those repertoires to cytomegalovirus serostatus. The number of typed donors differed by locus: roughly 620-630 for A, B, C, DRB1 and DQB1; some 500 for DQA1; 606 for DPA1; and around 470 for DPB1. An early release that covered about 600 HLA-typed donors contained about 290 gigabases of sequencing data and tens of millions of unique TCR sequences. The study aimed to test whether cataloging public T cell receptors could reveal signatures of past pathogen exposure. Both class I and class II loci were covered by HLA typing, at four-digit resolution. The genetic ancestry cluster associated with self-reported Caucasian donors included around four fifths of the roughly 390 genotyped donors. Broader findings and caveats from the paper: An earlier analysis of approximately 600 of the donors showed that most TCR beta V segments appeared in productive rearrangements either about 90% or about 30% of the time, which broadly matched IMGT annotations. Across donors, most TCR sequences were observed very rarely, whereas some public TCRs were present in many individuals. Because counts were too low, around 18 rarely observed V segments, including chromosome 9 orphons, were left out of the earlier analysis of over 550 of the donors. Correlated functional status among segregating V segments might be attributable to linkage disequilibrium, but an unknown experimental factor could not be ruled out. The study gave a list of 150 to 200 TCR beta chains associated with cytomegalovirus. A later genetic analysis associated a missense DCLRE1C variant with V-gene and J-gene trimming of TCR beta chains, and an independent cohort replicated the association. When HLA alleles, especially DR and DQ, strongly co-occurred, attributing TCR associations to individual alleles was difficult. A later analysis found that HLA-associated TCR beta chains were more clonally expanded and had lower generation probabilities than equally common non-associated chains. CMV serostatus was the only immune exposure information available for the cohort. HLA typing was unavailable for some donors at each locus, so association tests used only the typed subset. According to a later genetic analysis, donors in an Asian-associated ancestry cluster had fewer N-insertions in productive TCRs than the approximately 630-donor mean. Cytomegalovirus status was reported to be diagnosed by the classifier with high specificity and sensitivity in both the original and validation cohorts. In a later analysis, TCR association rates were found to vary across HLA loci, with the most associated TCRs seen for DRB1 alleles and the fewest for HLA-C alleles. This cohort had only TCR beta chains sequenced, and the lack of alpha or paired-chain data limited which features could be detected. According to a later analysis, parvovirus B19, influenza, CMV and Epstein-Barr virus appeared linked to several top co-occurrence clusters. According to a later analysis, most CMV-associated TCR beta chains appeared to be HLA-restricted, and the HLA associations seemed to be driven largely by CMV exposure. Presence/absence analyses assumed roughly uniform sequencing depth across donors, an assumption that may not hold. Some IMGT-functional V segments, including TRBV6-2 and TRBV6-3, could not be told apart with the 87-base-pair reads, so those segments were excluded. A further reported finding was that TCR beta sequences accurately predicted the HLA-A and HLA-B alleles for most subjects in the first cohort. A cluster of highly shared sequence variants was judged likely to represent a technical artifact of the sequencing pipeline. The authors suggested that the approach could potentially be extended to other disease states and immunological phenotypes. Specific HLA alleles were associated with 16,951 TCR beta sequences at a false discovery rate of 0.05 in a later analysis. In vitro tests confirmed that a few of the cytomegalovirus-associated TCR beta chains recognize cytomegalovirus antigens.

Libraries were prepared through the immunoSEQ multiplex PCR assay. For the multiplex PCR, a mixture combining 60 forward primers for TCR Vbeta segments and 13 reverse primers for TCR Jbeta segments was used. The CDR3 region of rearranged TCR beta genes was amplified from genomic DNA by a multiplex PCR assay. Amplified TCR beta libraries were sequenced as 87-base-pair reads on the Illumina HiSeq System. In the authors' own workflow: In a later analysis, around 80 million unique TCR beta chains were counted across the roughly 670 repertoires, and roughly 10 million of these chains were shared by at least two donors. Raw reads were error-corrected and collapsed into unique sequences by a nearest-neighbor algorithm in which closely related sequences were merged to remove PCR and sequencing errors. V, D and J gene segments were assigned by aligning CDR3 sequences to IMGT reference sequences. Each retained sequence needed at least a six-nucleotide match to both a V gene segment and a J gene segment. A rearrangement was called productive if the CDR3 had no stop codons and remained in frame with V and J, and every other rearrangement was called non-productive. Following IMGT convention, CDR3 was defined as the stretch from the second conserved V-encoded cysteine to the conserved J-encoded phenylalanine. Sequences without an unambiguous match to a single V gene segment were excluded from the earlier analysis of a few hundred of the donors. In an earlier analysis of about 590 of the donors, a V segment was called functional when productive rearrangements were above 56.7%, and segregating when the standard deviation between donors exceeded 5%. A statistical classification framework was built for diagnosing cytomegalovirus status from the catalog of TCR beta chain sequences. V and J gene assignment, in a later analysis, came from comparing TCR nucleotide sequences with IMGT/GENE-DB human TR gene sequences. In a later analysis, CDR3 sequences and most-parsimonious VDJ recombination scenarios were assigned using the TCRdist pipeline. In a later analysis, each TCR beta chain was defined by its CDR3 amino acid sequence together with its V-gene family, and reads lacking a unique V-gene family were excluded. A later analysis removed 550 to 650 highly shared, low-generation-probability nucleotide sequences to deal with suspected cross-contamination and a sequencing artifact. For each public chain, a later analysis derived a clonal expansion index from normalized ranks of inferred template counts within each repertoire. A later analysis computed generation probabilities with a VDJ recombination model fitted to out-of-frame rearrangements, and checked the results against IGoR. A later analysis scored TCR-TCR, TCR-HLA and TCR-CMV co-occurrence with hypergeometric tests, applying a repertoire-size bias correction to TCR pairs. A later analysis estimated false discovery rates by permuting HLA or CMV assignments 20 times. A later analysis grouped co-occurring TCRs with DBSCAN, adding TCRdist sequence similarity when clustering within HLA-allele-positive subsets. Repertoires with fewer than 30,000 or more than 120,000 public chains were left out of co-occurrence clustering, as were four to six repertoires with anomalous nucleotide sharing. The clones in this table, taken by TCRdb from immuneACCESS, are in-frame only. Not every clone is retained; where verified, under half of the shortfall comes from an unresolved V gene, and the cause of the rest is unknown. The DNA was the basis for D and trimming; V, J and clone size are from that table. In all, the sample holds 180,000 or so clones, and around 80% of those were seen once. The ten largest clones take up roughly 2% of the sample.

On this clone: Its antigen specificity is not known. Per-nucleotide qualities are absent, and no much larger clonotype sits a single base away.

The cohort consisted of approximately 690 healthy bone marrow donors. All cohort members were sampled while nominally healthy, although unrecorded immune exposures were likely present. The donor tested CMV seronegative and was one of the 352 seronegative cohort members. Every donor gave a peripheral blood sample, and the peripheral blood mononuclear cells from that sample were used for TCR beta sequencing. Genomic DNA was extracted from the blood cell samples with the Qiagen DNeasy Blood Extraction Kit. The germline V gene (reference sequence) gives CDR1 as SEHNR and CDR2 as FQNEAQ. The cysteine opens and the phenylalanine closes a CDR3 of 17 amino acids. The retained sequence is limited to the CDR3, 51 bases, with the frame set at the first base. V and J are truncated by 3 bases and 1 base respectively, leaving an intervening sequence of 18 bases.

This chain is built from TRBV7-9 and TRBJ1-1; D gene: possibly TRBD1, on 5 matching bases. The clonotype comes from a woman aged 25 to 39 in good health and CMV-seronegative. Sequencing was carried out using PBMCs. The CDR3 here reads CASSFDPGGFGNTEAFF. Here is the DNA: TGTGCCAGCAGCTTCGACCCCGGGGGGTTCGGGAACACTGAAGCTTTCTTT.